One and the same sample provided the 20 T cell receptor beta chains below, sequenced in a study of beta chain features in type 1 diabetes. All of the isolated RNA was reverse transcribed, so expressed TCRB transcripts were sequenced. TCRdb's table, derived via immunoSEQ multiplex PCR, lists solely in-frame clones and lacks some. Of under 400,000 clones listed, about 19% are singletons. Sequenced sample: naive CD4+ T cells from blood. The receptor set was obtained from a woman aged 18-29 years in good health.

The chain carries TRBV7-2 and TRBJ2-1; possibly TRBD2 for D (5 bases). Per germline, CDR1 SGHTA and CDR2 FQGNSA. The V end was cut by 3 bases, the J end by 2 bases, with 11 bases between. The CDR3 spans 15 residues. For the CDR3, the DNA is TGTGCCAGCAGCTTGAACGGGGAAACCTACAATGAGCAGTTCTTC. Translated: CASSLNGETYNEQFF.

The genes are TRBV30 and TRBJ1-2; D gene ambiguous. V was shortened by 0 bases and J by 4 bases, with 18 bases between the two germline ends. The CDR3 has 16 residues. Germline CDR1 and CDR2: GTSNPN and SVGIG (reference sequence). The DNA of the CDR3 is TGTGCCTGGAGTGTAAGAGGAGCCTCCCGGAGCTATGGCTACACCTTC. It yields the protein CAWSVRGASRSYGYTF.

The chain couples TRBV6-6 to TRBJ2-3; D possibly corresponds to TRBD1 (5 bases). V lost 0 bases and J lost 2, with 9 bases in between. Germline assignment: CDR1 MNHNY and CDR2 SVGAGI (reference sequence). This CDR3 has 15 residues. The CDR3 spells CASSYSAGPTDTQYF. CDR3 DNA: TGTGCCAGCAGTTACTCCGCAGGGCCCACAGATACGCAGTATTTT.

This sequence joins TRBV11-2 and TRBJ2-3; 8 nucleotides align to TRBD1. The CDR3 is 13 residues long. With 11 bases clipped from V and 4 bases from J, the junction kept 8 bases outside the gene matches. Germline CDR1 reads SGHAT; CDR2 reads FQNNGV. The CDR3, as DNA: TGTGCCTTGGGGCGGACAGGGCCAGATACGCAGTATTTT. This codes for CALGRTGPDTQYF.

CDR3 loop: CASSPGTAGNTIYF. For the CDR3, the DNA is TGTGCCAGCAGCCCCGGGACAGCTGGAAACACCATATATTTT. The chain links TRBV7-9 to TRBJ1-3; 7 nucleotides agree with TRBD1. From germline, CDR1 is SEHNR and CDR2 FQNEAQ (reference sequence). V lost 5 bases to trimming and J lost 2 bases; unmatched junction nucleotides: 3. The CDR3 length is 14 residues.

The chain recombines TRBV7-9 with TRBJ1-1; maybe TRBD1 (5 bases). From germline, CDR1 is SEHNR and CDR2 FQNEAQ (reference sequence). Trimming took off 4 bases at V and 1 base at J, with 10 bases between the two ends. The CDR3 is 14 residues long. The CDR3 sequence is CASSSSGQNTEAFF. CDR3 nucleotides: TGTGCCAGCAGCTCTTCCGGACAGAACACTGAAGCTTTCTTT.

This clone was detected only a few times. The V gene is TRBV18, the J gene TRBJ2-4; 10 bases match TRBD2. Germline CDR1 KGHSH, CDR2 LQKENI. Trimming cost V 3 bases and J 8 bases; bases outside gene matches: 7. This CDR3 is 15 amino acids long. In DNA, the CDR3 is TGTGCCAGCTCACCGGCCTCCAGCGGGGGGGACATTCAGTACTTC. It yields the protein CASSPASSGGDIQYF.

This clone was picked up a small number of times. This chain links TRBV11-3 with TRBJ2-1; possibly TRBD1 for D (5 bases). CDR1 SGHNT and CDR2 YENEEA come from the germline V gene. Trimming pared 5 bases from V and 10 bases from J, leaving 12 bases between. This CDR3 has 12 residues. This CDR3 reads CASSLIRQEQFF. The CDR3 region has the DNA TGTGCCAGCAGCCTCATTCGACAGGAGCAGTTCTTC.

The chain links TRBV9 to TRBJ2-4, with TRBD2 identical over 7 bases. The germline gives CDR1 SGDLS, CDR2 YYNGEE. V trimming: 0 bases; J trimming: 0 bases; junction bases outside the gene matches: 9. The CDR3 consists of 18 residues. The CDR3 DNA sequence: TGTGCCAGCAGCGTAGATGACGGGAGGCCTCTAGCCAAAAACATTCAGTACTTC. Amino acids: CASSVDDGRPLAKNIQYF.

This clone appeared a single time. The chain has TRBV5-4 and TRBJ2-3; TRBD2 aligns across 13 bases. The germline CDR1 and CDR2 sequences are SGHNT and YYREEE (reference sequence). This CDR3 spans 16 amino acids. The junction had 5 bases not matched to a gene; V was cut back by 3 bases and J by 4 bases. The CDR3 reads CASSWTSGSGSDTQYF. CDR3 nucleotides: TGTGCCAGCAGCTGGACTAGCGGGAGTGGTTCAGATACGCAGTATTTT.

This clone was recorded a few times. This chain connects TRBV2 to TRBJ2-5; 12 bases match TRBD2. The V gene end was trimmed by 7 bases and the J gene end by 5 bases; junction bases not matched to a gene: 5. CDR1 and CDR2 from the germline V gene are SNHLY and FYNNEI. CDR3 length: 14 amino acids. CDR3 bases: TGTGCCAGCACCAGGACTAGCGGGAAGGAGACCCAGTACTTC. Translation gives CASTRTSGKETQYF.

This clone has more than one count but fewer than ten. The chain is built from TRBV4-3 and TRBJ2-3; 13 bases agree with TRBD2. Germline CDR1 is LGHNA and CDR2 is YSLEER. CDR3 length: 19 amino acids. V was clipped by 1 base and J by 1 base; unmatched bases: 8. The CDR3 reads CASSQASGTSGVGTDTQYF. Written as DNA, the CDR3 is TGCGCCAGCAGCCAAGCGTCCGGGACTAGCGGGGTTGGCACAGATACGCAGTATTTT.

V gene TRBV2 combines with J gene TRBJ2-1; D perhaps matches TRBD1 (6 bases). CDR3 length: 13 amino acids. Germline CDR1 is SNHLY and CDR2 is FYNNEI. Trimming shortened V by 5 bases and J by 4 bases, and 9 bases separated the two germline ends. Written as DNA, the CDR3 is TGTGCCAGCAGTTTTGACAGGTACAATGAGCAGTTCTTC. This encodes CASSFDRYNEQFF.

This chain uses TRBV7-2 with TRBJ2-1, with 9 bases identical to TRBD2. Germline V gene data show CDR1 as SGHTA and CDR2 as FQGNSA. The J segment lost 6 bases and the V segment lost 7 bases, leaving 7 bases of the junction unmatched. The CDR3 covers 14 residues. This chain's CDR3 is CASTLSGGLNEQFF. CDR3 nucleotide sequence: TGTGCCAGCACCCTTAGCGGGGGCCTCAATGAGCAGTTCTTC.

This clone was seen once. V is TRBV5-1 and J is TRBJ1-5; 7 bases fit TRBD1. In germline, CDR1 is SGHRS, CDR2 YFSETQ. The CDR3 is 14 amino acids. With 5 bases clipped from V and 6 bases from J, the junction kept 8 bases outside the gene matches. The CDR3 DNA reads TGCGCCAGCAGTTTACAGGGGCTGGGTCAGCCCCAGCATTTT. It is translated as CASSLQGLGQPQHF.

This clone turned up a few times. This chain links TRBV6-5 with TRBJ1-6; TRBD1 matches 9 bases. Per germline, CDR1 MNHEY and CDR2 SVGAGI. The trim removed 0 bases at V and 9 bases at J, leaving 3 bases unmatched. The CDR3 has 15 residues. This chain's CDR3 is CASSYSGQGSSPLHF. The CDR3 nucleotides are TGTGCCAGCAGTTACTCGGGACAGGGAAGTTCACCCCTCCACTTT.

In its sample, this clone was seen a few times. This chain joins TRBV2 and TRBJ1-2; no clear D. The length of the CDR3 is 12 residues. CDR1 SNHLY and CDR2 FYNNEI come from the germline V gene. The CDR3 reads CACGLTNYGYTF. As DNA, the CDR3 is TGTGCGTGTGGCTTAACTAACTATGGCTACACCTTC.

This chain links TRBV2 with TRBJ2-7, with 7 bases identical to TRBD2. The length of the CDR3 is 11 residues. In germline, CDR1 is SNHLY, CDR2 FYNNEI. CDR3 nucleotides: TGTGCTGCAGGGAGGGCCGGCGAGCAGTACTTC. Amino acid sequence: CAAGRAGEQYF.

This rearrangement joins TRBV11-1 to TRBJ2-1; 8 positions match TRBD1. The trim removed 5 bases at V and 7 bases at J, leaving 4 bases unmatched. This CDR3 region has 13 residues. CDR1 is SGHAT and CDR2 is FQDESV in the germline V gene (reference sequence). Here the CDR3 DNA reads TGTGCCAGCAGCCCGACAGGGGAGAATGAGCAGTTCTTC. It yields the protein CASSPTGENEQFF.

The gene calls are TRBV7-2 and TRBJ1-2; 7 bases fit TRBD1. This CDR3 is built from 12 residues. From germline, CDR1 is SGHTA and CDR2 FQGNSA. The ends lost 5 bases at V and 5 bases at J; junction bases unmatched: 2. CDR3 residues: CASSPTGYGYTF. DNA of the CDR3: TGTGCCAGCAGCCCGACAGGGTATGGCTACACCTTC.